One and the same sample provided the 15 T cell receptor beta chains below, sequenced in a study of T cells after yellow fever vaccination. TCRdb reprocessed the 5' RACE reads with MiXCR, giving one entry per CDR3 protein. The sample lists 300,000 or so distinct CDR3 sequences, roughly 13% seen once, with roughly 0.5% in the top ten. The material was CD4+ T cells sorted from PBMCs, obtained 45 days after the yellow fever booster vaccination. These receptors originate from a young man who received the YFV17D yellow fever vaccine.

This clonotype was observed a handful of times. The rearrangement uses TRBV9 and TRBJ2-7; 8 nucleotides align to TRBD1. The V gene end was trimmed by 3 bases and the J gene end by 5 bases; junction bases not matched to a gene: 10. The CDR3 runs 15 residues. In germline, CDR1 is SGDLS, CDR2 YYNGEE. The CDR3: CASSEDPTGEDEQYF. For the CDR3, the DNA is TGTGCCAGCAGCGAAGACCCGACAGGGGAGGACGAGCAGTACTTC.

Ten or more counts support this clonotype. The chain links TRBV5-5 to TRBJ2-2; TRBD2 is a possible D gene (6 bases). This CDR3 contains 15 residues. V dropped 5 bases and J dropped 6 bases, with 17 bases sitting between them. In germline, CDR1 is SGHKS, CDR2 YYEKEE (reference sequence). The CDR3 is CASSSSLTGAGELFF. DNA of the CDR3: TGTGCCAGCAGTTCGTCCCTAACGGGGGCCGGGGAGCTGTTTTTT.

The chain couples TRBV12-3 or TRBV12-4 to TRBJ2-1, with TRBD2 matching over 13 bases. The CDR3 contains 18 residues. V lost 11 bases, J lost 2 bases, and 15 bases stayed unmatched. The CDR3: CACNSGTSGMGTYNEQFF. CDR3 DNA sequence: TGTGCCTGCAATTCCGGGACTAGCGGGATGGGCACCTACAATGAGCAGTTCTTC.

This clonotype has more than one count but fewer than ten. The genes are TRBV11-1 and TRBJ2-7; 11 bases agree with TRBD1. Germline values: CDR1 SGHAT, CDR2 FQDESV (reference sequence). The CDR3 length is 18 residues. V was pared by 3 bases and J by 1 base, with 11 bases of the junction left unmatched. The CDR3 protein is CASSLGLGRDRGSYEQYF. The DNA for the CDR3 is TGTGCCAGCAGCTTGGGACTTGGCAGGGACAGGGGGTCCTACGAGCAGTACTTC.

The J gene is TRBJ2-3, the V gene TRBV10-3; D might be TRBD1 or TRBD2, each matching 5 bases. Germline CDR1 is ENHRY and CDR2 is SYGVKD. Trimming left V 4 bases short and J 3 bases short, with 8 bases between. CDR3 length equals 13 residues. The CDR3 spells CAISARETDTQYF. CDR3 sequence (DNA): TGTGCCATCAGTGCCAGGGAGACAGATACGCAGTATTTT.

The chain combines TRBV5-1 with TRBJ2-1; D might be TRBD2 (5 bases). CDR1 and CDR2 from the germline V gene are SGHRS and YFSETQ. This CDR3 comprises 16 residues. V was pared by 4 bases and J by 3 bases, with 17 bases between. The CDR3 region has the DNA TGCGCCAGCAGCCTCACTCGAGCAGGACTCTACAATGAGCAGTTCTTC. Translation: CASSLTRAGLYNEQFF.

The CDR3 DNA follows: TGTGCCAGCAGTTCCAGGACAGGGTACTACGAGCAGTACTTC. Its translation is CASSSRTGYYEQYF. The chain combines TRBV27 with TRBJ2-7, with 8 bases that match TRBD1. CDR1 is MNHEY, CDR2 SMNVEV, per germline (reference sequence). This CDR3 has 14 residues. Unmatched junction bases numbered 5, after V lost 4 bases and J lost 3 bases.

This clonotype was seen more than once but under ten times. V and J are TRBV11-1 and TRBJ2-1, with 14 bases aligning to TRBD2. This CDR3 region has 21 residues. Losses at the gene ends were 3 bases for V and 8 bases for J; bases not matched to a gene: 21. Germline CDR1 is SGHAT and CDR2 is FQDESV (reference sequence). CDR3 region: CASSFHRWGLAGVLPSDEQFF. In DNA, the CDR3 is TGTGCCAGCAGCTTCCATCGTTGGGGACTAGCGGGAGTTCTCCCCAGCGATGAGCAGTTCTTC.

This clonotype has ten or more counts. CDR3 sequence reads: CASGVRQGNAVEQYF. CDR3 DNA: TGTGCCAGCGGGGTTAGGCAGGGGAACGCGGTCGAGCAGTACTTC. V and J are TRBV6-5 and TRBJ2-7; D is perhaps TRBD1 (6 bases). Germline CDR1 MNHEY, CDR2 SVGAGI. V shed 8 bases and J shed 6 bases, with 23 bases lying between them. The CDR3 runs to 15 residues.

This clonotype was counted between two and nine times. In nucleotides, the CDR3 is TGTGCCAGCAGTTTAGAGGGGGGTTATGAGCAGTTCTTC. It yields the protein CASSLEGGYEQFF. The chain employs TRBV12-3 or TRBV12-4 and TRBJ2-1; D possibly matches TRBD1 or TRBD2 (6 bases each). CDR3 size: 13 residues. The V gene lost 1 base and the J gene lost 8 bases, with 9 bases spanning the gap.

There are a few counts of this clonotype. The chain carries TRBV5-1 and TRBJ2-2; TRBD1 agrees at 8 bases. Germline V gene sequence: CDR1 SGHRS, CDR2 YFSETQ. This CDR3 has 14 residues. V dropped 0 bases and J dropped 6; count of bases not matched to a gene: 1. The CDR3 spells CASSLEQGAGELFF. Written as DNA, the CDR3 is TGCGCCAGCAGCTTGGAACAGGGGGCCGGGGAGCTGTTTTTT.

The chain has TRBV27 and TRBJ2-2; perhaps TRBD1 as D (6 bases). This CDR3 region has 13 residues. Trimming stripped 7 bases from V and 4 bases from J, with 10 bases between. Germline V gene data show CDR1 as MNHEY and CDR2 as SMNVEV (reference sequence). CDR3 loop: CASKYRVTGELFF. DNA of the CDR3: TGTGCCAGCAAATACAGGGTCACCGGGGAGCTGTTTTTT.

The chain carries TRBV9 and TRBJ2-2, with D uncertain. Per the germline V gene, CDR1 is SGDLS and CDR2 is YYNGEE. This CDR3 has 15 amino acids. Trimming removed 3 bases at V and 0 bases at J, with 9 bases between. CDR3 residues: CASSESNSNTGELFF. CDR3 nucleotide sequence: TGTGCCAGCAGCGAGTCCAACTCGAACACCGGGGAGCTGTTTTTT.

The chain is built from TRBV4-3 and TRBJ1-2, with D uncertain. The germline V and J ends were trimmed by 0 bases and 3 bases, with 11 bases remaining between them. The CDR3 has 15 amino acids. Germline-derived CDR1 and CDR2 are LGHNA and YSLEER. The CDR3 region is CASSQDLAGYYGYTF. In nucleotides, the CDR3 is TGCGCCAGCAGCCAAGATCTTGCGGGTTACTATGGCTACACCTTC.

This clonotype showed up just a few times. CDR3 in amino acids: CASSRTGVKRTDTQYF. CDR3 DNA: TGTGCCAGCAGCAGAACAGGGGTAAAGCGCACAGATACGCAGTATTTT. This chain links TRBV7-2 with TRBJ2-3; 7 bases map to TRBD1. Germline loops: CDR1 SGHTA, CDR2 FQGNSA. CDR3 length: 16 amino acids. J gave up 1 base and V 5 bases, and 9 bases lay outside the gene matches.